These T cell receptor beta chains were read from a single sample in a study of shared clonotypes between healthy human individuals. TCRdb keeps only in-frame clones here, not all; method: immunoSEQ multiplex PCR. The repertoire holds 2,500,000 or so clones, with approximately 93% as singletons. The sequenced material came from naive CD4+ T cells from PBMCs. The receptor source for this set is a man aged 18-30 years in good health. Some clones in this sample may be carry-over from other donors' samples. CDR3s include the opening cysteine and the closing phenylalanine or tryptophan. Each record gives: D gene, clone size, V gene, J gene, CDR3 protein, CDR3 DNA. A D gene is named only where the DNA matches it firmly. Rows may omit the clone size; those that give it use once, few, many or a size class.

D gene: TRBD1
clone size: once
V gene: TRBV5-4
J gene: TRBJ2-3
CDR3 protein: CASSRGRSGGLLVATQYF
CDR3 DNA: TGTGCCAGCAGCCGGGGCCGTTCAGGGGGCCTTTTAGTCGCTACGCAGTATTTT

D gene: NA
clone size: NA
V gene: TRBV19
J gene: TRBJ2-5
CDR3 protein: CASSIGGVQETQYF
CDR3 DNA: TGTGCCAGTAGTATCGGAGGGGTCCAAGAGACCCAGTACTTC

D gene: NA
clone size: NA
V gene: TRBV15
J gene: TRBJ1-3
CDR3 protein: CATSSSVSPGNTIYF
CDR3 DNA: TGTGCCACCAGCTCCTCGGTGAGTCCTGGAAACACCATATATTTT

D gene: NA
clone size: NA
V gene: TRBV7-2
J gene: TRBJ2-7
CDR3 protein: CASSLGRGSYEQYF
CDR3 DNA: TGTGCCAGCAGCTTAGGTAGGGGGTCCTACGAGCAGTACTTC

D gene: TRBD1
clone size: NA
V gene: TRBV6-6
J gene: TRBJ1-4
CDR3 protein: CASRTGGGKLFF
CDR3 DNA: TGTGCCAGCAGGACAGGGGGAGGGAAACTGTTTTTT

D gene: NA
clone size: NA
V gene: TRBV30
J gene: TRBJ2-7
CDR3 protein: CAWSVTGLGYEQYF
CDR3 DNA: TGTGCCTGGAGTGTAACCGGGTTGGGGTACGAGCAGTACTTC

D gene: TRBD2
clone size: NA
V gene: TRBV5-4
J gene: TRBJ2-1
CDR3 protein: CASSSGTSANNEQFF
CDR3 DNA: TGTGCCAGCAGCTCCGGGACTAGCGCAAACAATGAGCAGTTCTTC

D gene: TRBD2
clone size: few
V gene: TRBV7-9
J gene: TRBJ2-7
CDR3 protein: CASPLRDYLYEQYF
CDR3 DNA: TGTGCCAGCCCCCTCCGGGACTACCTCTACGAGCAGTACTTC

D gene: TRBD1
clone size: NA
V gene: TRBV4-2
J gene: TRBJ1-2
CDR3 protein: CASSQDPTGTYGYTF
CDR3 DNA: TGTGCCAGCAGCCAAGATCCGACAGGGACCTATGGCTACACCTTC

D gene: NA
clone size: NA
V gene: TRBV28
J gene: TRBJ2-3
CDR3 protein: CASSLPYGLTYTDTQYF
CDR3 DNA: TGTGCCAGCAGTCTGCCCTATGGCTTGACCTACACAGATACGCAGTATTTT

D gene: NA
clone size: NA
V gene: TRBV5-1
J gene: TRBJ2-2
CDR3 protein: CASSLVGDPYTGELFF
CDR3 DNA: TGCGCCAGCAGCTTGGTAGGCGATCCTTACACCGGGGAGCTGTTTTTT

D gene: TRBD2
clone size: NA
V gene: TRBV6-6
J gene: TRBJ2-2
CDR3 protein: CASNDPAGGRSGELFF
CDR3 DNA: TGTGCCAGCAACGACCCAGCGGGAGGGCGGTCCGGGGAGCTGTTTTTT

D gene: NA
clone size: NA
V gene: TRBV5-1
J gene: TRBJ1-2
CDR3 protein: CASSLEGPVRRTADNYGYTF
CDR3 DNA: TGCGCCAGCAGCTTGGAAGGCCCTGTGCGGCGGACAGCCGATAACTATGGCTACACCTTC

D gene: TRBD2
clone size: NA
V gene: TRBV5-1
J gene: TRBJ2-7
CDR3 protein: CASTTGGFRTYEQYF
CDR3 DNA: TGCGCCAGCACCACGGGGGGGTTCCGAACCTACGAGCAGTACTTC

D gene: TRBD2
clone size: once
V gene: TRBV4-1
J gene: TRBJ2-3
CDR3 protein: CASRPGTSGSSAPDTQYF
CDR3 DNA: TGCGCCAGCAGGCCCGGGACTAGCGGGAGCAGTGCGCCAGATACGCAGTATTTT

D gene: TRBD2
clone size: once
V gene: TRBV28
J gene: TRBJ2-3
CDR3 protein: CASSFFTSGSLGTQYF
CDR3 DNA: TGTGCCAGCAGTTTTTTTACTAGCGGGAGTCTCGGTACGCAGTATTTT

D gene: TRBD1
clone size: NA
V gene: TRBV6-1
J gene: TRBJ1-1
CDR3 protein: CASKRTGVNTEAFF
CDR3 DNA: TGTGCCAGCAAGAGGACAGGGGTGAACACTGAAGCTTTCTTT

D gene: NA
clone size: NA
V gene: TRBV5-1
J gene: TRBJ2-7
CDR3 protein: CASAEAVRYEQYF
CDR3 DNA: TGCGCCAGCGCGGAGGCGGTTCGATACGAGCAGTACTTC

D gene: NA
clone size: NA
V gene: TRBV7-3
J gene: TRBJ1-1
CDR3 protein: CASSAQGHTEAFF
CDR3 DNA: TGTGCCAGCAGCGCACAGGGTCACACTGAAGCTTTCTTT

D gene: NA
clone size: few
V gene: TRBV2
J gene: TRBJ2-7
CDR3 protein: CASRSSWAIYEQYF
CDR3 DNA: TGTGCCAGCAGGTCCTCATGGGCCATATACGAGCAGTACTTC

D gene: TRBD2
clone size: NA
V gene: TRBV6-6
J gene: TRBJ2-5
CDR3 protein: CASSRLAEETQYF
CDR3 DNA: TGTGCCAGCAGCAGACTAGCGGAAGAGACCCAGTACTTC

D gene: NA
clone size: NA
V gene: TRBV5-4
J gene: TRBJ2-2
CDR3 protein: CASSLAVPGELFF
CDR3 DNA: TGTGCCAGCAGCTTGGCTGTACCCGGGGAGCTGTTTTTT

D gene: TRBD2
clone size: once
V gene: TRBV5-1
J gene: TRBJ2-3
CDR3 protein: CASSLGASGPTDTQYF
CDR3 DNA: TGCGCCAGTTCACTGGGGGCTAGCGGGCCTACAGATACGCAGTATTTT

D gene: NA
clone size: NA
V gene: TRBV2
J gene: TRBJ1-2
CDR3 protein: CAGRAYYGYTF
CDR3 DNA: TGTGCCGGTAGGGCTTACTATGGCTACACCTTC

D gene: TRBD2
clone size: NA
V gene: TRBV4-2
J gene: TRBJ2-3
CDR3 protein: CASSHPGGTSESTDTQYF
CDR3 DNA: TGTGCCAGCAGCCATCCCGGGGGGACTAGCGAAAGCACAGATACGCAGTATTTT

D gene: TRBD2
clone size: NA
V gene: TRBV7-2
J gene: TRBJ2-7
CDR3 protein: CASSKGLAETYEQYF
CDR3 DNA: TGTGCCAGCAGCAAAGGACTAGCGGAGACCTACGAGCAGTACTTC

D gene: NA
clone size: NA
V gene: TRBV5-1
J gene: TRBJ2-7
CDR3 protein: CASSFIPGYEQYF
CDR3 DNA: TGCGCCAGCAGCTTTATCCCAGGCTACGAGCAGTACTTC

D gene: NA
clone size: NA
V gene: TRBV13
J gene: TRBJ2-3
CDR3 protein: CASSLISTDTQYF
CDR3 DNA: TGTGCCAGCAGCTTAATCAGCACAGATACGCAGTATTTT

D gene: NA
clone size: NA
V gene: TRBV9
J gene: TRBJ2-2
CDR3 protein: CASSVAPLNTGELFF
CDR3 DNA: TGTGCCAGCAGCGTAGCCCCTCTTAACACCGGGGAGCTGTTTTTT

D gene: NA
clone size: NA
V gene: TRBV9
J gene: TRBJ2-3
CDR3 protein: CASSVAGDTQYF
CDR3 DNA: TGTGCCAGCAGCGTAGCGGGAGATACGCAGTATTTT

D gene: TRBD1
clone size: NA
V gene: TRBV27
J gene: TRBJ2-7
CDR3 protein: CASRTGPSYEQYF
CDR3 DNA: TGTGCCAGCCGGACAGGGCCGTCCTACGAGCAGTACTTC

D gene: NA
clone size: NA
V gene: TRBV27
J gene: TRBJ1-3
CDR3 protein: CASSPRTVAGGNTIYF
CDR3 DNA: TGTGCCAGCAGTCCCCGGACGGTCGCGGGAGGAAACACCATATATTTT

D gene: TRBD1
clone size: NA
V gene: TRBV10-3
J gene: TRBJ1-4
CDR3 protein: CAISDGTGANEKLFF
CDR3 DNA: TGTGCCATCAGTGACGGGACAGGGGCTAATGAAAAACTGTTTTTT

D gene: TRBD2
clone size: NA
V gene: TRBV7-2
J gene: TRBJ2-2
CDR3 protein: CASSLSGLDRPGELFF
CDR3 DNA: TGTGCCAGCAGCTTATCCGGACTAGACCGGCCCGGGGAGCTGTTTTTT

D gene: TRBD1
clone size: NA
V gene: TRBV10-3
J gene: TRBJ1-2
CDR3 protein: CAISESRQGHYGYTF
CDR3 DNA: TGTGCCATCAGTGAGTCGAGACAGGGACACTATGGCTACACCTTC

D gene: NA
clone size: NA
V gene: TRBV10-3
J gene: TRBJ1-2
CDR3 protein: CAISESEGVRPSNYGYTF
CDR3 DNA: TGTGCCATCAGTGAGTCTGAGGGCGTAAGGCCTTCTAACTATGGCTACACCTTC

D gene: NA
clone size: NA
V gene: TRBV21-1
J gene: TRBJ2-2
CDR3 protein: CASAFDRGWDTGELFF
CDR3 DNA: TGTGCCAGCGCATTCGACAGGGGCTGGGACACCGGGGAGCTGTTTTTT

D gene: TRBD1
clone size: once
V gene: TRBV27
J gene: TRBJ2-2
CDR3 protein: CASRLRQGDTGELFF
CDR3 DNA: TGTGCCAGCAGATTAAGACAGGGAGACACCGGGGAGCTGTTTTTT

D gene: TRBD1
clone size: NA
V gene: TRBV5-1
J gene: TRBJ1-2
CDR3 protein: CASSPGGSDRAYGYTF
CDR3 DNA: TGCGCCAGCAGCCCCGGAGGAAGTGACAGGGCCTATGGCTACACCTTC

D gene: TRBD2
clone size: NA
V gene: TRBV6-6
J gene: TRBJ2-1
CDR3 protein: CAACQTSGRGNEQFF
CDR3 DNA: TGTGCCGCCTGCCAGACTAGCGGGAGGGGAAATGAGCAGTTCTTC

D gene: NA
clone size: NA
V gene: TRBV6-1
J gene: TRBJ2-2
CDR3 protein: CASIEQGGTGELFF
CDR3 DNA: TGTGCCAGCATTGAACAGGGGGGGACCGGGGAGCTGTTTTTT

D gene: NA
clone size: once
V gene: TRBV7-9
J gene: TRBJ1-1
CDR3 protein: CASSFPPGGGNTEAFF
CDR3 DNA: TGTGCCAGCAGCTTCCCTCCGGGGGGTGGAAACACTGAAGCTTTCTTT

D gene: NA
clone size: NA
V gene: TRBV25-1
J gene: TRBJ1-2
CDR3 protein: CASSAGVRGADGYTF
CDR3 DNA: TGTGCCAGCAGTGCCGGTGTGAGGGGGGCGGACGGCTACACCTTC

D gene: TRBD2
clone size: NA
V gene: TRBV4-2
J gene: TRBJ2-3
CDR3 protein: CASSHTGTSTTDTQYF
CDR3 DNA: TGTGCCAGCAGCCACACCGGGACTAGCACCACAGATACGCAGTATTTT

D gene: NA
clone size: NA
V gene: TRBV10-3
J gene: TRBJ1-5
CDR3 protein: CAISEFRSNQPQHF
CDR3 DNA: TGTGCCATCAGTGAGTTTCGGAGCAATCAGCCCCAGCATTTT

D gene: NA
clone size: NA
V gene: TRBV2
J gene: TRBJ2-5
CDR3 protein: CASSEYRGGGETQYF
CDR3 DNA: TGTGCCAGCAGTGAATACAGGGGAGGAGGAGAGACCCAGTACTTC

D gene: NA
clone size: NA
V gene: TRBV4-1
J gene: TRBJ1-3
CDR3 protein: CASSQGMPGNTIYF
CDR3 DNA: TGCGCCAGCAGCCAAGGCATGCCTGGAAACACCATATATTTT

D gene: TRBD1
clone size: NA
V gene: TRBV19
J gene: TRBJ1-2
CDR3 protein: CASSVQGQGNYGYTF
CDR3 DNA: TGTGCCAGTAGTGTACAGGGACAGGGGAATTATGGCTACACCTTC

D gene: NA
clone size: NA
V gene: TRBV6-5
J gene: TRBJ1-2
CDR3 protein: CASSYSRHNYGYTF
CDR3 DNA: TGTGCCAGCAGTTACTCGAGACATAACTATGGCTACACCTTC

D gene: NA
clone size: once
V gene: TRBV7-9
J gene: TRBJ1-2
CDR3 protein: CATFGRGVNYGYTF
CDR3 DNA: TGTGCCACCTTTGGGCGCGGGGTAAACTATGGCTACACCTTC